What follows describes a single T cell receptor beta chain. Reverse transcription of 0.5 to 1 ug RNA was performed with random hexamers. TCRdb analysed the immunoSEQ multiplex PCR reads with MiXCR anew, one entry per CDR3 protein. The data contain 150,000 to 200,000 distinct CDR3 sequences, approximately 94% of them singletons. Trimming took off 7 bases at V and 6 bases at J, with 16 bases between the two ends. Germline CDR1 reads LNHDA; CDR2 reads SQIVND (reference sequence). The CDR3 consists of 14 residues. The sample comes from a study of CD8 T cells in Susac syndrome. Sequenced sample: CD4+ T cells from PBMCs. The chain links TRBV19 to TRBJ2-1; weak D call: TRBD1 (7 bases). The receptor was isolated from a human donor with multiple sclerosis. CDR3: CASTQGGGTNEQFF. CDR3 sequence (DNA): TGTGCCAGTACCCAGGGGGGCGGGACCAATGAGCAGTTCTTC.